This TCR beta chain is from a study of blood T cell repertoires in COVID-19. In the study overall: COVID-19 samples, acute and convalescent, were from the United States, Italy and Spain. Sources were T cells, B-cell-depleted T cells, or PBMCs; the material itself was cDNA or gDNA.

How the authors handled the data: Reference gene primer amplification in the assay estimated nucleated cell counts. The method was immunoSEQ multiplex PCR; TCRdb's version includes in-frame clones alone and lacks a portion of them. V, J and clone size are those of that table, while D and trimming were read from the DNA. The table includes some 74,000 clones, about 83% detected once. The V gene lost 1 base and the J gene lost 0 bases, with 13 bases spanning the gap. Per germline, CDR1 MNHEY and CDR2 SMNVEV (reference sequence). The CDR3 sequence is 17 residues long. The clonotype was recovered from an elderly man with acute or convalescent COVID-19. The chain couples TRBV27 to TRBJ1-5, with D perhaps matching TRBD1 (5 bases). Sequencing was carried out using peripheral blood. The CDR3 here is CASSLWGRTNSNQPQHF. The CDR3, as DNA: TGTGCCAGCAGTTTATGGGGCAGGACTAATAGCAATCAGCCCCAGCATTTT.